A single sample gave rise to the 25 T cell receptor beta chains below, sequenced in a study of shared clonotypes between healthy human individuals. Generated by immunoSEQ multiplex PCR, the TCRdb table keeps only in-frame clones and is missing some. The sample has about 960,000 clones; approximately 76% are singletons. Sequenced material: memory CD4+ T cells sorted from blood. Subset noted: CD45RA-negative fraction. The receptors were sampled from a man in his late teens or twenties in good health.

The rearrangement links TRBV21-1 to TRBJ2-7. TRBV21-1 is termed a pseudogene. The CDR3 runs 14 residues. The CDR3 loop reads CASSKDRRIYEQYF. The DNA of the CDR3 is TGTGCCAGCAGCAAAGATAGACGCATTTACGAGCAGTACTTC.

The V gene is TRBV25-1, the J gene TRBJ2-1, with 7 nucleotides matching TRBD2. This CDR3 is built from 14 residues. CDR1 is MGHDK and CDR2 is SYGVNS in the germline V gene. The V gene end was trimmed by 3 bases and the J gene end by 10 bases; junction bases not matched to a gene: 9. The CDR3 DNA follows: TGTGCCAGCAGTGACCGGACTAGAATCGTCGAGCAGTTCTTC. Protein: CASSDRTRIVEQFF.

The chain joins TRBV5-1 to TRBJ2-1, with 9 bases lining up with TRBD1. Germline assignment: CDR1 SGHRS and CDR2 YFSETQ. This CDR3 contains 13 residues. V lost 4 bases to trimming and J lost 10 bases; unmatched junction nucleotides: 6. The CDR3 loop is CASSESGTGEQFF. The CDR3 DNA reads TGCGCCAGCAGCGAATCCGGGACAGGGGAGCAGTTCTTC. Looking up the rest from reference TRBV5-1 and TRBJ2-1 gives the full variable domain: KAGVTQTPRYLIKTRGQQVTLSCSPISGHRSVSWYQQTPGQGLQFLFEYFSETQRNKGNFPGRFSGRQFSNSRSEMNVSTLELGDSALYLCASSESGTGEQFFGPGTRLTVL.

This chain connects TRBV5-6 to TRBJ2-5; TRBD2 aligns across 8 bases. Germline CDR1 is SGHDT and CDR2 is YYEEEE. Trimming took 6 bases from V and 5 from J; bases not matched to a gene: 12. This CDR3 has 15 amino acids. The CDR3 loop reads CASTSYGGGDETQYF. Written as DNA, the CDR3 is TGTGCCAGCACCTCCTACGGGGGGGGCGATGAGACCCAGTACTTC.

A few counts support this clone. This sequence joins TRBV6-1 and TRBJ2-2; no clear D gene. Germline-derived CDR1 and CDR2 are MNHNS and SASEGT. V lost 6 bases and J 8 bases, leaving 10 bases between the germline ends. This CDR3 has 12 residues. The chain's CDR3 is CASSPSTGELFF. DNA for the CDR3: TGTGCCAGCAGCCCCAGTACTGGGGAGCTGTTTTTT.

This clone has only a few counts. The chain joins TRBV28 to TRBJ1-6; 8 bases line up with TRBD1. This CDR3 comprises 14 residues. V shed 7 bases, J shed 10 bases, and the junction held 9 bases outside the gene matches. Germline CDR1 and CDR2: MDHEN and SYDVKM. CDR3 DNA sequence: TGTGCCAGCACCCAGGGGGCAGGGAGCTCACCCCTCCACTTT. Translated, it gives CASTQGAGSSPLHF. Full variable domain (rest looked up from reference TRBV28 and TRBJ1-6): DVKVTQSSRYLVKRTGEKVFLECVQDMDHENMFWYRQDPGLGLRLIYFSYDVKMKEKGDIPEGYSVSREKKERFSLILESASTNQTSMYLCASTQGAGSSPLHFGNGTRLTVT.

The chain joins TRBV5-1 to TRBJ2-1; a possible D gene is TRBD1 (5 bases). V was pared by 0 bases and J by 9 bases, with 7 bases between. CDR3 length: 12 residues. Germline V lookup: CDR1 SGHRS, CDR2 YFSETQ. CDR3 sequence reads: CASSLGQGEQFF. The CDR3 region has the DNA TGCGCCAGCAGCTTGGGGCAGGGTGAGCAGTTCTTC.

The chain combines TRBV6-6 with TRBJ2-6, with a weak D call TRBD2 (5 bases). CDR3 length equals 16 residues. In germline, CDR1 is MNHNY, CDR2 SVGAGI (reference sequence). Trimming shortened V by 4 bases and J by 1 base, and 11 bases separated the two germline ends. DNA of the CDR3: TGTGCCAGCAGTTCCGGGAAGACGTCTGGGGCCAACGTCCTGACTTTC. Residues: CASSSGKTSGANVLTF.

The genes are TRBV10-1 and TRBJ2-7; D uncertain. The germline V gene encodes CDR1 WNHNN and CDR2 SYGVQD (reference sequence). V lost 0 bases and J lost 7, with 10 bases in between. This CDR3 contains 13 residues. The CDR3 DNA is TGCGCCAGCAGTGAGTCGATGGTCGTTGAGCAGTACTTC. Its translation: CASSESMVVEQYF.

V usage is TRBV2 and J usage is TRBJ1-6; D unclear. The CDR3 loop spans 17 amino acids. V was cut by 3 bases and J by 0 bases, with 12 bases left in between. Germline lookup yields CDR1 SNHLY and CDR2 FYNNEI. The DNA of the CDR3 is TGTGCCAGCAGTGATTTGAGCCCTAGCTCCTATAATTCACCCCTCCACTTT. It specifies CASSDLSPSSYNSPLHF.

The V and J genes are TRBV30 and TRBJ2-5; D is uncertain. CDR1 is GTSNPN, CDR2 SVGIG, per germline (reference sequence). CDR3 length: 13 amino acids. Trimming removed 3 bases at V and 0 bases at J, with 8 bases between. CDR3 residues: CAWSPSYQETQYF. CDR3 sequence (DNA): TGTGCCTGGAGCCCGTCCTACCAAGAGACCCAGTACTTC.

The chain links TRBV19 to TRBJ2-3, with 7 bases that match TRBD2. The CDR3 has 15 amino acids. The germline V gene encodes CDR1 LNHDA and CDR2 SQIVND (reference sequence). The V and J ends lost 4 bases and 2 bases, in that order; junction bases with no gene match: 6. CDR3 bases: TGTGCCAGTAGTAGATCCGGGACTAACACAGATACGCAGTATTTT. Amino acids: CASSRSGTNTDTQYF. Variable domain in full (rest from reference TRBV19 and TRBJ2-3): DGGITQSPKYLFRKEGQNVTLSCEQNLNHDAMYWYRQDPGQGLRLIYYSQIVNDFQKGDIAEGYSVSREKKESFPLTVTSAQKNPTAFYLCASSRSGTNTDTQYFGPGTRLTVL.

A single count supports this clone. The chain has TRBV5-1 and TRBJ1-2; 7 nucleotides match TRBD1. CDR1 is SGHRS and CDR2 is YFSETQ in the germline V gene. V gave up 4 bases and J gave up 0 bases; unmatched junction bases: 6. The CDR3 contains 15 residues. CDR3 coding DNA: TGCGCCAGCAGCGTATCAGGGGGACCTAACTATGGCTACACCTTC. Translating gives CASSVSGGPNYGYTF.

This clone occurred a few times. Other DNA sequences within the sample encode an identical CDR3. The chain combines TRBV25-1 with TRBJ1-2; no definite D call. The CDR3 length is 13 residues. Germline values: CDR1 MGHDK, CDR2 SYGVNS. V shed 2 bases and J shed 1 base, with 5 bases lying between them. The CDR3 coding sequence is TGTGCCAGCAGTGAAGGCGGTAACTATGGCTACACCTTC. Translation: CASSEGGNYGYTF.

This clone was counted a few times. This chain uses TRBV5-4 with TRBJ2-6; TRBD1 aligns across 10 bases. With V trimmed by 5 bases and J by 0 bases, 8 bases remained unmatched. CDR1 and CDR2 from the germline V gene are SGHNT and YYREEE (reference sequence). The CDR3 is 18 residues long. The CDR3 sequence: CASSPGGQGISGANVLTF. In DNA, the CDR3 is TGTGCCAGCAGTCCTGGGGGACAGGGGATCTCTGGGGCCAACGTCCTGACTTTC. Using reference TRBV5-4 and TRBJ2-6 for the parts outside the CDR3, the full variable domain is ETGVTQSPTHLIKTRGQQVTLRCSSQSGHNTVSWYQQALGQGPQFIFQYYREEENGRGNFPPRFSGLQFPNYSSELNVNALELDDSALYLCASSPGGQGISGANVLTFGAGSRLTVL.

The chain carries TRBV4-3 and TRBJ2-2; TRBD1 might be the D (6 bases). The CDR3 runs to 15 residues. The germline gives CDR1 LGHNA, CDR2 YSLEER. Trimming took off 4 bases at V and 2 bases at J, with 11 bases between the two ends. The CDR3 DNA follows: TGCGCCAGCAGCCGATGGACAGTTAACACCGGGGAGCTGTTTTTT. This encodes CASSRWTVNTGELFF.

The V gene is TRBV11-3, the J gene TRBJ2-2; TRBD1 or TRBD2 may be the D gene (5 bases each). Germline V lookup: CDR1 SGHNT, CDR2 YENEEA. CDR3 length equals 14 residues. V was clipped by 2 bases and J by 5 bases, with 9 bases between them. Here the CDR3 reads CASSLQGVTGELFF. The CDR3 nucleotides read TGTGCCAGCAGCTTACAGGGAGTAACCGGGGAGCTGTTTTTT.

This chain links TRBV6-5 with TRBJ2-1; D is perhaps TRBD1 (5 bases). CDR1 and CDR2 (germline): MNHEY, SVGAGI. Trimming cost V 7 bases and J 2 bases, with 15 bases left between them. This CDR3 is built from 15 residues. The DNA of the CDR3 is TGTGCCAGCAAGGGGCACCCAGGGCCCTACAATGAGCAGTTCTTC. Amino acid sequence: CASKGHPGPYNEQFF.

This chain joins TRBV6-5 and TRBJ2-5, with D tentatively TRBD2 (6 bases). There are 13 residues in the CDR3. V shed 6 bases and J shed 5 bases, with 13 bases lying between them. In germline, CDR1 is MNHEY, CDR2 SVGAGI. The CDR3 protein is CASSRAGRETQYF. The CDR3 region has the DNA TGTGCCAGCAGCCGTGCGGGGAGGGAGACCCAGTACTTC.

This clone was seen just once. The CDR3 here is CASSYSRGLAEKLFF. CDR3 nucleotides: TGTGCCAGCAGTTACTCCAGGGGGCTTGCTGAAAAACTGTTTTTT. The rearrangement links TRBV6-5 to TRBJ1-4, with TRBD1 identical over 8 bases. The CDR3 extends over 15 amino acids. The junction had 4 bases not matched to a gene; V was cut back by 0 bases and J by 7 bases. Germline V gives CDR1 MNHEY, CDR2 SVGAGI.

The gene calls are TRBV30 and TRBJ2-7; D not certain. Trimming left V 8 bases short and J 2 bases short, with 16 bases between. The CDR3 is 13 residues long. Looked up from germline, CDR1 is GTSNPN and CDR2 is SVGIG (reference sequence). This CDR3 is CALKRGVAYEQYF. In DNA form, the CDR3 reads TGTGCCCTAAAACGAGGAGTGGCCTACGAGCAGTACTTC.

This chain's CDR3 is CASSGTGDATDTQYF. In DNA, the CDR3 is TGTGCCAGCAGTGGTACAGGGGACGCCACAGATACGCAGTATTTT. The V call is TRBV6-5, the J call TRBJ2-3; TRBD1 agrees at 7 bases. V shed 5 bases, J shed 2 bases, and the junction held 7 bases outside the gene matches. In germline, CDR1 is MNHEY, CDR2 SVGAGI. This CDR3 region has 15 residues.

Notes on this clone: This sample includes further DNA sequences coding for the same CDR3. J is TRBJ2-6 and V is TRBV5-4, with unresolved D. The CDR3 runs 15 residues. Trimming pared 0 bases from V and 0 bases from J, leaving 4 bases between. Germline loops: CDR1 SGHNT, CDR2 YYREEE (reference sequence). The CDR3 DNA reads TGTGCCAGCAGCTTGGGAGGCTCTGGGGCCAACGTCCTGACTTTC. This gives the protein CASSLGGSGANVLTF.

This clone showed up just a few times. The sample carries other DNA sequences with the same CDR3. DNA of the CDR3: TGCGCCAGCAGCTTGTTCGGGACAGGCGATGAAAAACTGTTTTTT. It translates to CASSLFGTGDEKLFF. The chain couples TRBV5-1 to TRBJ1-4; TRBD1 matches 8 bases. Trimming removed 1 base from V and 6 bases from J; junction bases left unmatched: 5. CDR1 is SGHRS and CDR2 is YFSETQ in the germline V gene. The CDR3 has 15 residues.

The J gene is TRBJ2-2, the V gene TRBV28, with D perhaps matching TRBD1 (5 bases). Trimming shortened V by 5 bases and J by 5 bases, and 9 bases separated the two germline ends. Per germline, CDR1 MDHEN and CDR2 SYDVKM. The CDR3 contains 13 residues. In nucleotides, the CDR3 is TGTGCCAGCAGTAATACAGGAACCGGGGAGCTGTTTTTT. Amino acids: CASSNTGTGELFF.